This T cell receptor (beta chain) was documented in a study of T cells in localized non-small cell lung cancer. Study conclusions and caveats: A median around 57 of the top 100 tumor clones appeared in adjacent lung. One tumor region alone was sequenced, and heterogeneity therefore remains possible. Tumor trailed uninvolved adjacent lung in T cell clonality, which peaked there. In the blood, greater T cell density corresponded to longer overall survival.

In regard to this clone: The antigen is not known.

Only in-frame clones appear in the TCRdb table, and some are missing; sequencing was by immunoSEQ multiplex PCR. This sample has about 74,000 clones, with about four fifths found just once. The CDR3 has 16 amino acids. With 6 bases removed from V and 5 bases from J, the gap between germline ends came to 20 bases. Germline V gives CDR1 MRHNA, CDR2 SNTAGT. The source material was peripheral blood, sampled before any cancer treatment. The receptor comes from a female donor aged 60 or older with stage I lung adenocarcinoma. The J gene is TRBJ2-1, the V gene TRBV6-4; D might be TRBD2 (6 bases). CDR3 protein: CASSPRTGGSNNEQFF. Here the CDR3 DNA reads TGTGCCAGCAGCCCCAGGACCGGGGGTAGTAACAATGAGCAGTTCTTC.